The 24 T cell receptor beta chains below come from one sample, sequenced in a study of cytomegalovirus exposure and HLA in healthy donors. PCR was performed using 60 Vbeta and 13 Jbeta primers. The table came from immunoSEQ multiplex PCR; TCRdb's copy has only in-frame clones and leaves some out. The sample records about 80,000 clones, around 60% being singletons. The sequenced material came from PBMCs. The receptors stem from a male donor in good health and CMV-seropositive.

This clone has just a few counts. CDR3 coding DNA: TGTGCCAGCAGGGGGACTAGCGGCTACGAGCAGTACTTC. Translating gives CASRGTSGYEQYF. The V and J genes are TRBV2 and TRBJ2-7, with 11 nucleotides matching TRBD2. Trimming cost V 6 bases and J 3 bases; bases outside gene matches: 1. This CDR3 has 13 residues. Germline lookup yields CDR1 SNHLY and CDR2 FYNNEI.

The V call is TRBV10-3, the J call TRBJ2-7; TRBD2 matches 10 bases. The germline V gene encodes CDR1 ENHRY and CDR2 SYGVKD. Trimming removed 10 bases from V and 0 bases from J; junction bases left unmatched: 6. This CDR3 has 14 amino acids. The CDR3 DNA is TGTGCCACCTATAGCGGGAGGACCTCCTACGAGCAGTACTTC. This translates into CATYSGRTSYEQYF.

This clone was seen more than once but under ten times. The rearrangement uses TRBV6-5 and TRBJ1-1, with D perhaps TRBD1 (5 bases). The CDR3 contains 16 residues. The ends were cut back, 0 bases at V and 1 base at J, with 12 bases in the middle. Germline V gene lookup returns CDR1 MNHEY and CDR2 SVGAGI. This CDR3 reads CASSYSGGRGNTEAFF. CDR3 in DNA: TGTGCCAGCAGTTACTCGGGGGGTCGGGGGAACACTGAAGCTTTCTTT.

The rearrangement links TRBV7-8 to TRBJ2-6; TRBD1 agrees at 7 bases. J gave up 0 bases and V 3 bases, and 11 bases lay outside the gene matches. This CDR3 contains 19 residues. Looked up from germline, CDR1 is SGHVS and CDR2 is FQNEAQ. The CDR3 region has the DNA TGTGCCAGCAGCTTCTATCGGACAGGATTAGACTCTGGGGCCAACGTCCTGACTTTC. It specifies CASSFYRTGLDSGANVLTF.

The chain combines TRBV11-2 with TRBJ2-5, with D perhaps matching TRBD1 (6 bases). The germline gives CDR1 SGHAT, CDR2 FQNNGV. V lost 1 base to trimming and J lost 5 bases, with 14 bases between them. The length of the CDR3 is 15 residues. CDR3 loop: CASSLVGTGLETQYF. The DNA of the CDR3 is TGTGCCAGCAGCTTAGTGGGAACAGGGCTGGAGACCCAGTACTTC.

This clone occurred a few times. The chain carries TRBV29-1 and TRBJ2-7; TRBD1 is a possible D gene (5 bases). Trimming left V 6 bases short and J 2 bases short, with 14 bases between. The CDR3 consists of 13 residues. Looked up from germline, CDR1 is SQVTM and CDR2 is ANQGSEA. CDR3 loop: CSVAVTVPYEQYF. CDR3 DNA sequence: TGCAGCGTCGCGGTGACAGTTCCCTACGAGCAGTACTTC.

The rearrangement links TRBV5-6 to TRBJ1-5, with 10 bases lining up with TRBD1. Trimming at V came to 0 bases and at J to 4 bases, leaving 4 bases not matched to a gene. The CDR3 contains 16 residues. Germline CDR1 and CDR2: SGHDT and YYEEEE. CDR3 DNA sequence: TGTGCCAGCAGCTTGGGGGACAGGGGTCTGAATCAGCCCCAGCATTTT. The encoded protein is CASSLGDRGLNQPQHF. Supplemented by reference TRBV5-6 and TRBJ1-5, the full variable domain reads DAGVTQSPTHLIKTRGQQVTLRCSPKSGHDTVSWYQQALGQGPQFIFQYYEEEERQRGNFPDRFSGHQFPNYSSELNVNALLLGDSALYLCASSLGDRGLNQPQHFGDGTRLSIL.

The J gene is TRBJ1-1, the V gene TRBV5-6; TRBD1 agrees at 7 bases. V shed 5 bases, J shed 0 bases, and the junction held 10 bases outside the gene matches. The CDR3 contains 16 residues. From germline, CDR1 is SGHDT and CDR2 YYEEEE. In DNA, the CDR3 is TGTGCCAGCAGGCGGGGACAGCGCACCATGAACACTGAAGCTTTCTTT. This gives the protein CASRRGQRTMNTEAFF.

The genes are TRBV2 and TRBJ2-1; 9 nucleotides agree with TRBD1. This CDR3 has 15 amino acids. V was pared by 6 bases and J by 5 bases, with 8 bases of the junction left unmatched. Germline V gene data show CDR1 as SNHLY and CDR2 as FYNNEI. This chain's CDR3 is CASRKTGGLDNEQFF. The CDR3 DNA follows: TGTGCCAGCAGGAAAACAGGGGGCTTGGACAATGAGCAGTTCTTC.

The V and J genes are TRBV7-2 and TRBJ1-1; D unresolved. Germline CDR1 and CDR2: SGHTA and FQGNSA. The CDR3 sequence is 14 residues long. Trimming pared 4 bases from V and 2 bases from J, leaving 11 bases between. The CDR3 loop is CASSYPGSNTEAFF. The CDR3 DNA follows: TGTGCCAGCAGCTACCCCGGGTCCAACACTGAAGCTTTCTTT.

As DNA, the CDR3 is TGCAGCTCTGGGGGGTCCCAGGGCCGTGGCTACACCTTC. Translating gives CSSGGSQGRGYTF. The genes are TRBV29-1 and TRBJ1-2; TRBD1 might be the D (5 bases). V lost 8 bases, J lost 7 bases, and 20 bases lay in between. The germline CDR1 and CDR2 sequences are SQVTM and ANQGSEA. The CDR3 loop spans 13 amino acids.

This sequence joins TRBV20-1 and TRBJ2-7; 7 bases match TRBD2. With 3 bases clipped from V and 6 bases from J, the junction kept 2 bases outside the gene matches. The V gene's germline CDR1 is DFQATT and CDR2 SNEGSKA (reference sequence). CDR3 length: 11 residues. CDR3: CSARGGLEQYF. The CDR3 region has the DNA TGCAGTGCTAGGGGAGGGCTCGAGCAGTACTTC.

The V call is TRBV2, the J call TRBJ2-7; TRBD2 might be the D (5 bases). The CDR3 extends over 14 amino acids. V was shortened by 8 bases and J by 1 base, with 15 bases between the two germline ends. Germline loops: CDR1 SNHLY, CDR2 FYNNEI. This CDR3 is CASDTTGRSYEQYF. CDR3 nucleotide sequence: TGTGCCAGCGATACTACGGGGAGATCCTACGAGCAGTACTTC. Drawing the rest from reference TRBV2 and TRBJ2-7, the complete variable domain is EPEVTQTPSHQVTQMGQEVILRCVPISNHLYFYWYRQILGQKVEFLVSFYNNEISEKSEIFDDQFSVERPDGSNFTLKIRSTKLEDSAMYFCASDTTGRSYEQYFGPGTRLTVT.

The chain couples TRBV4-1 to TRBJ1-2; tentative D call: TRBD1 (5 bases). The CDR3 runs 18 residues. The ends were cut back, 1 base at V and 5 bases at J, with 23 bases in the middle. Germline CDR1 reads MGHRA; CDR2 reads YSYEKL. The CDR3 reads CASSQGRFGGERGYGYTF. DNA for the CDR3: TGCGCCAGCAGCCAAGGCCGCTTTGGAGGGGAACGAGGATATGGCTACACCTTC.

V is TRBV28 and J is TRBJ2-2, with 10 bases aligning to TRBD2. The CDR3 sequence is 23 residues long. The V gene's germline CDR1 is MDHEN and CDR2 SYDVKM. Trimming cost V 2 bases and J 3 bases; bases outside gene matches: 24. The DNA for the CDR3 is TGTGCCAGCAGTTTAGGATCCCAAGGATGGCTAGCGGGAGCCAAGGTGTACACCGGGGAGCTGTTTTTT. Its translation is CASSLGSQGWLAGAKVYTGELFF.

The chain links TRBV7-9 to TRBJ1-1, with D unclear. The germline CDR1 and CDR2 sequences are SEHNR and FQNEAQ (reference sequence). The CDR3 is 12 residues long. Trimming shortened V by 3 bases and J by 8 bases, and 10 bases separated the two germline ends. The CDR3 region is CASSLRSVEAFF. The CDR3 DNA sequence: TGTGCCAGCAGCTTGAGATCCGTCGAAGCTTTCTTT.

In its sample, this clone was seen once. CDR3 coding DNA: TGTGCCAGCATCGACAGGGACGAGCAGTACTTC. Translating gives CASIDRDEQYF. The chain couples TRBV2 to TRBJ2-7; 7 bases match TRBD1. V was clipped by 7 bases and J by 5 bases; unmatched bases: 2. Germline CDR1 SNHLY, CDR2 FYNNEI. This CDR3 spans 11 amino acids. The whole variable domain, remainder taken from reference TRBV2 and TRBJ2-7, is EPEVTQTPSHQVTQMGQEVILRCVPISNHLYFYWYRQILGQKVEFLVSFYNNEISEKSEIFDDQFSVERPDGSNFTLKIRSTKLEDSAMYFCASIDRDEQYFGPGTRLTVT.

The CDR3 coding sequence is TGCGCCAGCAGCCAGGGGGGAGGGGGCAAAAACATTCAGTACTTC. As protein: CASSQGGGGKNIQYF. The rearrangement uses TRBV4-1 and TRBJ2-4; TRBD2 might be the D (7 bases). Trimming took off 3 bases at V and 3 bases at J, with 12 bases between the two ends. The CDR3 loop spans 15 amino acids. Germline V gene sequence: CDR1 MGHRA, CDR2 YSYEKL.

The chain couples TRBV30 to TRBJ1-6; the D is unclear. The V end was cut by 4 bases, the J end by 7 bases, with 11 bases between. This CDR3 region has 13 residues. Germline V gene data show CDR1 as GTSNPN and CDR2 as SVGIG (reference sequence). This CDR3 is CAWTGLINSPLHF. CDR3 DNA sequence: TGTGCCTGGACAGGACTTATCAATTCACCCCTCCACTTT.

The rearrangement links TRBV28 to TRBJ2-6; D is uncertain. V dropped 9 bases and J dropped 4 bases, with 7 bases sitting between them. In germline, CDR1 is MDHEN, CDR2 SYDVKM. CDR3 length: 12 amino acids. In DNA, the CDR3 is TGTGCCAGTCAAGCAGGGGCCAACGTCCTGACTTTC. It is translated as CASQAGANVLTF. Variable domain in full (rest from reference TRBV28 and TRBJ2-6): DVKVTQSSRYLVKRTGEKVFLECVQDMDHENMFWYRQDPGLGLRLIYFSYDVKMKEKGDIPEGYSVSREKKERFSLILESASTNQTSMYLCASQAGANVLTFGAGSRLTVL.

The chain joins TRBV15 to TRBJ2-7; the D is unclear. The CDR3 loop spans 14 amino acids. CDR1 and CDR2 from the germline V gene are LNHNV and YYDKDF (reference sequence). V was pared by 0 bases and J by 5 bases, with 11 bases between. This CDR3 reads CATSRDSRRDEQYF. The DNA for the CDR3 is TGTGCCACCAGCAGAGATAGTAGAAGAGACGAGCAGTACTTC.

The V and J genes are TRBV19 and TRBJ2-7; D remains unclear. The CDR3 has 14 residues. V lost 6 bases and J lost 0, with 12 bases in between. The germline V gene has CDR1 LNHDA and CDR2 SQIVND (reference sequence). The CDR3 protein is CASREEGSSYEQYF. CDR3 nucleotides: TGTGCCAGTAGAGAGGAAGGCAGCTCCTACGAGCAGTACTTC.

The chain joins TRBV7-3 to TRBJ2-7; 10 nucleotides line up with TRBD2. CDR1 and CDR2 from the germline V gene are SGHTA and FQGTGA. V dropped 4 bases and J dropped 2; count of bases not matched to a gene: 5. CDR3 size: 15 residues. Here the CDR3 DNA reads TGTGCCAGCAGCTCACTAGCGGGATTGGCCTACGAGCAGTACTTC. This encodes CASSSLAGLAYEQYF.

The sample holds a few counts of this clone. This chain uses TRBV18 with TRBJ1-3; 9 nucleotides match TRBD1. The CDR3 loop spans 16 amino acids. The germline V gene encodes CDR1 KGHSH and CDR2 LQKENI. V lost 3 bases and J lost 2; bases outside the gene matches: 5. The CDR3 region has the DNA TGTGCCAGCTCACCTAAACAGGGGGCAACTGGAAACACCATATATTTT. Protein sequence: CASSPKQGATGNTIYF.